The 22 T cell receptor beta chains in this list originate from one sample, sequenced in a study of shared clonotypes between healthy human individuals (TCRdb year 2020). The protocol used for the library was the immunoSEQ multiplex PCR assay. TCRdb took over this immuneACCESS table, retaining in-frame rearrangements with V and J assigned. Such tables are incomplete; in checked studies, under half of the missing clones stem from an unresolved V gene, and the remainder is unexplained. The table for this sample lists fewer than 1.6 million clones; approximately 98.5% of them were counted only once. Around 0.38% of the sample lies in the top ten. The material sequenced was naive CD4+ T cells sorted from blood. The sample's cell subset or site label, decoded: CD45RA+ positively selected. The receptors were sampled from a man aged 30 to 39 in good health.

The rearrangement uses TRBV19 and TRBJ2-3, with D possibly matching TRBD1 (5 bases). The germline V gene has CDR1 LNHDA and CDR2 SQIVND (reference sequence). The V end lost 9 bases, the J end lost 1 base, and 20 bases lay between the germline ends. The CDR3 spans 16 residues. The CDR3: CASSPRDLGRTDTQYF. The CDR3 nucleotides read TGTGCCAGCTCCCCCAGGGATTTGGGGCGCACAGATACGCAGTATTTT.

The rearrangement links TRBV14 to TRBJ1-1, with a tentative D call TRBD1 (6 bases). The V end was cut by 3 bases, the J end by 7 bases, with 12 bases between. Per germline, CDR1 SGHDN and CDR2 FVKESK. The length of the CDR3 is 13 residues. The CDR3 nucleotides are TGTGCCAGCAGCCAGTTAGGAGGGGGTGAAGCTTTCTTT. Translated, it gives CASSQLGGGEAFF.

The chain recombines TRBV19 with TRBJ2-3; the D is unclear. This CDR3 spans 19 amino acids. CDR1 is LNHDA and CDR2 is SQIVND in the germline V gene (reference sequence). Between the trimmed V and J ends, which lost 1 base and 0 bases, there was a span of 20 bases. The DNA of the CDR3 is TGTGCCAGTAGTATAGCCGGCGTTTCCTCTTTCTCTAGCACAGATACGCAGTATTTT. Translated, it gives CASSIAGVSSFSSTDTQYF.

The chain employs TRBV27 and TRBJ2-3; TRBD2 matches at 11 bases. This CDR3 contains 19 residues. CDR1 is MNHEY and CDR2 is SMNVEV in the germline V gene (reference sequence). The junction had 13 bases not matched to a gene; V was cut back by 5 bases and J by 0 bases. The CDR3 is CASSTTGLAEALSTDTQYF. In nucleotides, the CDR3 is TGTGCCAGCAGTACTACGGGACTAGCGGAGGCCCTTAGCACAGATACGCAGTATTTT.

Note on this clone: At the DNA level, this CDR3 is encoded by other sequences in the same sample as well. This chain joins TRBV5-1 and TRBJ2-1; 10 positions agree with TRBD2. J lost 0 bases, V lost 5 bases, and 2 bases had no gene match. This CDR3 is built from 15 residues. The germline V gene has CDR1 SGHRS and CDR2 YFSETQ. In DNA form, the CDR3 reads TGCGCCAGCAGTAGGACTAGCGGCTCCTACAATGAGCAGTTCTTC. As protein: CASSRTSGSYNEQFF.

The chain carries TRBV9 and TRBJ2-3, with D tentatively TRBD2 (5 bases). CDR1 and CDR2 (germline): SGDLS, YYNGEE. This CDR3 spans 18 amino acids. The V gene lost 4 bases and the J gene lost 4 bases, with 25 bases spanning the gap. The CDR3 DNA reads TGTGCCAGCAGCTCCCTACCGGGGAGAGGGCTTAAATCAGATACGCAGTATTTT. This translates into CASSSLPGRGLKSDTQYF. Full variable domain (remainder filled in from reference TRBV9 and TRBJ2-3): DSGVTQTPKHLITATGQRVTLRCSPRSGDLSVYWYQQSLDQGLQFLIQYYNGEERAKGNILERFSAQQFPDLHSELNLSSLELGDSALYFCASSSLPGRGLKSDTQYFGPGTRLTVL.

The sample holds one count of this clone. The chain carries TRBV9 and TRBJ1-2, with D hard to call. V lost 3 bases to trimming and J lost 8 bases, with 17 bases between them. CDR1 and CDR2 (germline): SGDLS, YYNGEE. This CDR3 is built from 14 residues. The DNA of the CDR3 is TGTGCCAGCAGCGGAACAGCGTACACTATGGGCTACACCTTC. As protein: CASSGTAYTMGYTF.

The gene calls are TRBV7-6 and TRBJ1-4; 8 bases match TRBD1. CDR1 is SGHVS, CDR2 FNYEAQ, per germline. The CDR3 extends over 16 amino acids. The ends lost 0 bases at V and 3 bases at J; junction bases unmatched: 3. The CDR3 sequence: CASSLALRGPNEKLFF. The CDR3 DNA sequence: TGTGCCAGCAGCTTAGCACTCAGGGGGCCTAATGAAAAACTGTTTTTT.

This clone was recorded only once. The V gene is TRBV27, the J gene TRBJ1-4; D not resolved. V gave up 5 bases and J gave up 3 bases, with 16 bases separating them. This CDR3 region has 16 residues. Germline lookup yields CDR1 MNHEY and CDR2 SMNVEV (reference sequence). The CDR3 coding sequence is TGTGCCAGCAGTACCGGGCCCTACGGGGCTAATGAAAAACTGTTTTTT. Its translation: CASSTGPYGANEKLFF.

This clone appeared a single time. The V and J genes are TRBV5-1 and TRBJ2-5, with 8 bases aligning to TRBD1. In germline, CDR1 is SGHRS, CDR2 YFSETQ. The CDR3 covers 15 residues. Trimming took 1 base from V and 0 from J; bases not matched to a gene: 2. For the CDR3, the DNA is TGCGCCAGCAGCTTGAACAGGGGGGACCAAGAGACCCAGTACTTC. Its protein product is CASSLNRGDQETQYF.

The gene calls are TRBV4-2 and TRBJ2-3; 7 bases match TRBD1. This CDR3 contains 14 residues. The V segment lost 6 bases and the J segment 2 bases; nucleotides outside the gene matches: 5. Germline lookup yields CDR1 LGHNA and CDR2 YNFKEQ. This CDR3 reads CASSPGTDTDTQYF. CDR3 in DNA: TGTGCCAGCAGTCCGGGGACAGACACAGATACGCAGTATTTT.

The CDR3: CASSLLPMGALAYEQYF. CDR3 nucleotides: TGTGCCAGCAGCTTACTACCGATGGGGGCTTTGGCCTACGAGCAGTACTTC. This sequence joins TRBV7-2 and TRBJ2-7; D is possibly TRBD1 (6 bases). V was shortened by 2 bases and J by 2 bases, with 19 bases between the two germline ends. CDR3 size: 17 residues. CDR1 and CDR2 (germline): SGHTA, FQGNSA.

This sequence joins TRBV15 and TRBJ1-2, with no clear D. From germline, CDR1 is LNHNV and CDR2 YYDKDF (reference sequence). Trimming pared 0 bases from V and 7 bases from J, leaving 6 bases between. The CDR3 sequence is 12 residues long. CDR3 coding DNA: TGTGCCACCAGCAGAGATACTGGTGGCTACACCTTC. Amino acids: CATSRDTGGYTF. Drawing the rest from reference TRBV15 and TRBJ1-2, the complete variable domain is DAMVIQNPRYQVTQFGKPVTLSCSQTLNHNVMYWYQQKSSQAPKLLFHYYDKDFNNEADTPDNFQSRRPNTSFCFLDIRSPGLGDTAMYLCATSRDTGGYTFGSGTRLTVV.

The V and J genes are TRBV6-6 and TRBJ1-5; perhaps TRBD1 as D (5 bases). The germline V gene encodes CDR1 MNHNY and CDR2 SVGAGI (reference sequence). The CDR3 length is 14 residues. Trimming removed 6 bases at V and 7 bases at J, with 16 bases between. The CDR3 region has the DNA TGTGCCAGCAGGGAGGGTGGGGGAGGCCAGCCCCAGCATTTT. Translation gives CASREGGGGQPQHF.

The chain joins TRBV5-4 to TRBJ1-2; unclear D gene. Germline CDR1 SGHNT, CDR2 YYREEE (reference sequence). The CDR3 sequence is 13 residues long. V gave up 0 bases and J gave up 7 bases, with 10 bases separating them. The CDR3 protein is CASSLGQEVGYTF. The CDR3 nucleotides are TGTGCCAGCAGCTTGGGGCAGGAAGTTGGCTACACCTTC.

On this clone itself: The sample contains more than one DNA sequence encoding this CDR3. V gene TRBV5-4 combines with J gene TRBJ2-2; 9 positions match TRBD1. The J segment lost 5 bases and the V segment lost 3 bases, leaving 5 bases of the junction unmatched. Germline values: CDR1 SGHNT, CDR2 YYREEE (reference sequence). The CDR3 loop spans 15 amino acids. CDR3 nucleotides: TGTGCCAGCAGCTCGGGACAGGGTAGTACCGGGGAGCTGTTTTTT. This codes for CASSSGQGSTGELFF.

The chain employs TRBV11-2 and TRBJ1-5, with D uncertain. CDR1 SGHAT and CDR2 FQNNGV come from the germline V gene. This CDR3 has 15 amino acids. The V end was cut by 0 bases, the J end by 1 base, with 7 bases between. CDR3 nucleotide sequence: TGTGCCAGCAGCTTAGAGTCGTGGAGCAATCAGCCCCAGCATTTT. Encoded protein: CASSLESWSNQPQHF.

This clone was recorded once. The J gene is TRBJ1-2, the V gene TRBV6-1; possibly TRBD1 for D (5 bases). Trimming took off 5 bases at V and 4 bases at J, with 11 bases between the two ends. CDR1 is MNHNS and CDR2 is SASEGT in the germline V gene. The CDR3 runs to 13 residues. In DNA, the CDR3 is TGTGCCAGCAGTAACGACAGATTCTATGGCTACACCTTC. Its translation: CASSNDRFYGYTF.

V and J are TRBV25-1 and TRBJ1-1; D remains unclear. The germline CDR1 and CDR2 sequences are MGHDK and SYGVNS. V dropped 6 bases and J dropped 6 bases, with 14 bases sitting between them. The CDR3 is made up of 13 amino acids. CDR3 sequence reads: CASRGLGWAEAFF. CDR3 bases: TGTGCCAGCAGGGGTTTGGGGTGGGCTGAAGCTTTCTTT.

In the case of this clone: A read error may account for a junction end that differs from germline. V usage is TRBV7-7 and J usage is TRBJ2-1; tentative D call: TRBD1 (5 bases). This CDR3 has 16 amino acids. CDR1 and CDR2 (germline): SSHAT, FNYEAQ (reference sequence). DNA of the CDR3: TGTGCTAGCAGCTTAGGGATCCCAGGGTCAGGAAGTGAGCAGTTCTTC. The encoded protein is CASSLGIPGSGSEQFF.

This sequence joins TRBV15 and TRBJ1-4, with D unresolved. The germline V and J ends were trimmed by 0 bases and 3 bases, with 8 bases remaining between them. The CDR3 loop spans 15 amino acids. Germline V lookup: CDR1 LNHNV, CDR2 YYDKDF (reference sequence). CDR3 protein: CATSRDLMANEKLFF. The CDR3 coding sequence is TGTGCCACCAGCAGAGATCTGATGGCTAATGAAAAACTGTTTTTT.

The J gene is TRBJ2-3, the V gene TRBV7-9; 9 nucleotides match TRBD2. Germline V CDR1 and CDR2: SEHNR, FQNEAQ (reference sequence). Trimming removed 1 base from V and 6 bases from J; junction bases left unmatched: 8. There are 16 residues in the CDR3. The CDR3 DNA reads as TGTGCCAGCAGCTTAGTACTCGGCGGGAGGGCCGATACGCAGTATTTT. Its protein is CASSLVLGGRADTQYF.